This entry features one T cell receptor (beta chain) sequence. V lost 1 base to trimming and J lost 4 bases, with 12 bases between them. Germline V gene data show CDR1 as SGDLS and CDR2 as YYNGEE. The CDR3 runs to 15 residues. These data are taken from a study of blood T cell repertoires in COVID-19. Study in general: Samples taken during acute and convalescent COVID-19 were collected in the United States, Italy and Spain. The analysed material was cDNA or gDNA that came from T cells, B-cell-depleted T cells, or PBMCs.

In the study's own analysis: For nucleated cells, counts were estimated from reference gene primer amplification. Using immunoSEQ multiplex PCR, the repertoire was profiled, and TCRdb retains in-frame clones only, with some absent. V, J and clone size are those of that table, while D and trimming were read from the DNA. The table shows around 19,000 clones, with roughly 89% occurring only once. This rearrangement joins TRBV9 to TRBJ2-1; a weak D match, TRBD1 (6 bases). The sequence derives from a human donor in a cohort sampled during active COVID-19. Sequencing used peripheral blood. Here the CDR3 DNA reads TGTGCCAGCAGCGTAACCGGACAGACTTACAATGAGCAGTTCTTC. This gives the protein CASSVTGQTYNEQFF. The full variable domain, with the rest looked up from reference TRBV9 and TRBJ2-1, is DSGVTQTPKHLITATGQRVTLRCSPRSGDLSVYWYQQSLDQGLQFLIQYYNGEERAKGNILERFSAQQFPDLHSELNLSSLELGDSALYFCASSVTGQTYNEQFFGPGTRLTVL.